The 21 T cell receptor beta chains listed next were all sequenced from one sample in a study of cytomegalovirus exposure and HLA in healthy donors. Clones were sequenced by immunoSEQ multiplex PCR, and TCRdb holds only the in-frame ones, with some missing. The sample includes roughly 130,000 clones, roughly 89% of them seen just once. Material: PBMCs. These receptors originate from a man aged 25 to 40 in good health and CMV-seronegative.

The rearrangement uses TRBV19 and TRBJ2-5; TRBD2 aligns across 12 bases. The junction had 10 bases not matched to a gene; V was cut back by 3 bases and J by 2 bases. From germline, CDR1 is LNHDA and CDR2 SQIVND (reference sequence). The CDR3 spans 18 residues. The CDR3 protein is CASSMAPRGLAGQETQYF. The CDR3 DNA reads as TGTGCCAGTAGTATGGCCCCCCGCGGACTAGCGGGGCAAGAGACCCAGTACTTC.

The CDR3, as DNA: TGTGCCACCTCGAGGTATGGCTACACCTTC. Translated, it gives CATSRYGYTF. This chain joins TRBV6-5 and TRBJ1-2; no reliable D call. Trimming took 10 bases from V and 5 from J, leaving 8 bases between them. The CDR3 consists of 10 residues. Germline CDR1 reads MNHEY; CDR2 reads SVGAGI.

The chain's CDR3 is CASSPRGLDGYTF. CDR3 in DNA: TGTGCCAGCAGTCCGAGGGGGTTGGATGGCTACACCTTC. This chain connects TRBV6-5 to TRBJ1-2; a possible D gene is TRBD1 (6 bases). From germline, CDR1 is MNHEY and CDR2 SVGAGI. The CDR3 is 13 amino acids. Trimming shortened V by 5 bases and J by 6 bases, and 13 bases separated the two germline ends.

The rearrangement links TRBV29-1 to TRBJ2-7, with D perhaps matching TRBD1 (6 bases). Trimming removed 4 bases at V and 1 base at J, with 8 bases between. This CDR3 has 12 residues. The germline V gene encodes CDR1 SQVTM and CDR2 ANQGSEA. CDR3 in DNA: TGCAGCGTTGGACAGGCTTCCTACGAGCAGTACTTC. It encodes CSVGQASYEQYF.

J is TRBJ2-7 and V is TRBV4-1; D is possibly TRBD1 (5 bases). Germline assignment: CDR1 MGHRA and CDR2 YSYEKL. V dropped 4 bases and J dropped 1 base, with 17 bases sitting between them. The CDR3 loop spans 16 amino acids. CDR3 region: CASSPHLTVSSYEQYF. As DNA, the CDR3 is TGCGCCAGCAGCCCCCATCTGACAGTCTCTTCCTACGAGCAGTACTTC.

J is TRBJ1-5 and V is TRBV19; TRBD1 matches at 11 bases. V shed 6 bases and J 7 bases; nucleotides not matched to a gene: 2. The V gene's germline CDR1 is LNHDA and CDR2 SQIVND (reference sequence). The CDR3 spans 13 residues. DNA for the CDR3: TGTGCCAGTAGGGGACAGGGGGACCAGCCCCAGCATTTT. It encodes CASRGQGDQPQHF.

This rearrangement joins TRBV27 to TRBJ2-7, with 9 nucleotides matching TRBD1. V lost 5 bases to trimming and J lost 3 bases; unmatched junction nucleotides: 5. This CDR3 region has 14 residues. Germline V gene sequence: CDR1 MNHEY, CDR2 SMNVEV (reference sequence). The CDR3 spells CASSKGQGSYEQYF. Here the CDR3 DNA reads TGTGCCAGCAGTAAGGGACAGGGCAGCTACGAGCAGTACTTC.

V usage is TRBV28 and J usage is TRBJ2-5; 12 positions match TRBD2. Germline loops: CDR1 MDHEN, CDR2 SYDVKM. The CDR3 is 15 residues long. Trimming removed 5 bases from V and 4 bases from J; junction bases left unmatched: 5. CDR3 DNA: TGTGCCAGCAGTGCGGGACTAGCGGGTTCAGAGACCCAGTACTTC. This codes for CASSAGLAGSETQYF.

The chain uses TRBV13 and TRBJ2-3, with 7 nucleotides matching TRBD1. CDR1 is PRHDT and CDR2 is FYEKMQ in the germline V gene (reference sequence). The CDR3 runs 14 residues. Germline trimming cut 9 bases from V and 5 bases from J; bases unmatched to any gene: 11. Here the CDR3 DNA reads TGTGCCAGAGGGGCAGGGGGTATTGGAGATACGCAGTATTTT. Its protein product is CARGAGGIGDTQYF.

The rearrangement uses TRBV6-6 and TRBJ2-5, with no clear D. CDR1 is MNHNY, CDR2 SVGAGI, per germline (reference sequence). The germline V and J ends were trimmed by 6 bases and 1 base, with 9 bases remaining between them. The CDR3 runs to 13 residues. The CDR3 sequence is CASRSGTQETQYF. For the CDR3, the DNA is TGTGCCAGCAGATCAGGAACCCAAGAGACCCAGTACTTC.

The rearrangement uses TRBV5-6 and TRBJ2-5; TRBD2 aligns across 7 bases. Germline values: CDR1 SGHDT, CDR2 YYEEEE. The length of the CDR3 is 14 residues. J lost 4 bases, V lost 0 bases, and 3 bases had no gene match. The CDR3 region has the DNA TGTGCCAGCAGCTTGGGCGGGGAGGGAGAGACCCAGTACTTC. The encoded protein is CASSLGGEGETQYF.

The V and J genes are TRBV21-1 and TRBJ1-6. TRBV21-1 is labeled a pseudogene. This CDR3 contains 16 residues. The CDR3 region is CASPGQRGGDNSPLHF. Written as DNA, the CDR3 is TGTGCCAGTCCCGGACAGCGGGGAGGCGATAATTCACCCCTCCACTTT.

This chain joins TRBV28 and TRBJ2-7; TRBD2 matches at 7 bases. CDR3 length equals 15 residues. With V trimmed by 2 bases and J by 5 bases, 9 bases remained unmatched. Per germline, CDR1 MDHEN and CDR2 SYDVKM. The CDR3 nucleotides are TGTGCCAGCAGTTTAAAGACTGGCGGGGGAGACGAGCAGTACTTC. It codes for CASSLKTGGGDEQYF. The variable domain in full, with the rest retrieved from reference TRBV28 and TRBJ2-7, is DVKVTQSSRYLVKRTGEKVFLECVQDMDHENMFWYRQDPGLGLRLIYFSYDVKMKEKGDIPEGYSVSREKKERFSLILESASTNQTSMYLCASSLKTGGGDEQYFGPGTRLTVT.

The chain combines TRBV5-1 with TRBJ1-4; 11 bases match TRBD1. This CDR3 is built from 16 residues. Unmatched junction bases numbered 6, after V lost 4 bases and J lost 4 bases. CDR1 is SGHRS, CDR2 YFSETQ, per germline. The CDR3 reads CASSSGQGAGNEKLFF. The CDR3, as DNA: TGCGCCAGCAGCAGCGGACAGGGGGCTGGTAATGAAAAACTGTTTTTT. Based on the CDR3 plus reference TRBV5-1 and TRBJ1-4, the full variable domain is KAGVTQTPRYLIKTRGQQVTLSCSPISGHRSVSWYQQTPGQGLQFLFEYFSETQRNKGNFPGRFSGRQFSNSRSEMNVSTLELGDSALYLCASSSGQGAGNEKLFFGSGTQLSVL.

V gene TRBV19 combines with J gene TRBJ1-2; tentatively, D is TRBD1 (6 bases). Trimming stripped 6 bases from V and 4 bases from J, with 21 bases between. CDR3 size: 16 residues. Per germline, CDR1 LNHDA and CDR2 SQIVND (reference sequence). The CDR3 DNA sequence: TGTGCCAGTAGCCTAATACCGGGACAACCGATCTATGGCTACACCTTC. The encoded protein is CASSLIPGQPIYGYTF.

This clone was seen a single time. The chain combines TRBV6-5 with TRBJ2-3, with D uncertain. Per the germline V gene, CDR1 is MNHEY and CDR2 is SVGAGI. The CDR3 length is 15 residues. V dropped 8 bases and J dropped 6 bases, with 21 bases sitting between them. In DNA, the CDR3 is TGTGCCAGCGGCCCAGGAACCCTTCTCTCGGATACGCAGTATTTT. Its protein product is CASGPGTLLSDTQYF.

This sequence joins TRBV6-4 and TRBJ2-1, with 12 nucleotides matching TRBD2. This CDR3 is 15 amino acids long. The V gene's germline CDR1 is MRHNA and CDR2 SNTAGT. With 4 bases clipped from V and 9 bases from J, the junction kept 7 bases outside the gene matches. CDR3 region: CASSVLAGGQAEQFF. The CDR3 bases are TGTGCCAGCAGTGTCCTAGCGGGGGGGCAGGCTGAGCAGTTCTTC.

J is TRBJ2-5 and V is TRBV7-2, with 7 bases that match TRBD2. CDR1 and CDR2 from the germline V gene are SGHTA and FQGNSA. Losses at the gene ends were 6 bases for V and 5 bases for J; bases not matched to a gene: 9. CDR3 length: 14 residues. As DNA, the CDR3 is TGTGCCAGCAGACCCGCGGGGGTGCGGGAGACCCAGTACTTC. This translates into CASRPAGVRETQYF.

V gene TRBV2 combines with J gene TRBJ2-6, with TRBD1 as a possible D gene (7 bases). Germline-derived CDR1 and CDR2 are SNHLY and FYNNEI. Trimming left V 8 bases short and J 3 bases short, with 11 bases between. This CDR3 contains 14 residues. DNA of the CDR3: TGTGCCAGCCAGGGGGGTGGTGGGGCCAACGTCCTGACTTTC. Translating gives CASQGGGGANVLTF.

The chain couples TRBV4-3 to TRBJ2-7, with a weak D call TRBD1 (5 bases). There are 17 residues in the CDR3. Germline loops: CDR1 LGHNA, CDR2 YSLEER. V lost 0 bases and J 3 bases, leaving 18 bases between the germline ends. DNA of the CDR3: TGCGCCAGCAGCCAAGATAATGCAGGGCAATTGGGCTACGAGCAGTACTTC. Translating it yields CASSQDNAGQLGYEQYF.

The chain has TRBV5-1 and TRBJ2-1, with 7 nucleotides matching TRBD2. The length of the CDR3 is 17 residues. Per germline, CDR1 SGHRS and CDR2 YFSETQ. V shed 0 bases and J 7 bases; nucleotides not matched to a gene: 13. The CDR3 loop is CASSLGTGGSDLNEQFF. As DNA, the CDR3 is TGCGCCAGCAGCTTGGGCACGGGGGGATCGGATCTGAATGAGCAGTTCTTC.